This T cell receptor (beta chain) appears in the sequencing data of a study of cytomegalovirus exposure and HLA in healthy donors. On the study more broadly: Per a later analysis, the approximately 690 first-cohort and approximately 120 validation repertoires shared one platform.

Using immunoSEQ multiplex PCR, the repertoire was profiled, and TCRdb retains in-frame clones only, with some absent. The table includes 100,000 or so clones, roughly 87% detected once. This CDR3 spans 16 amino acids. Germline V gene lookup returns CDR1 MNHNS and CDR2 SASEGT. With 2 bases removed from V and 1 base from J, the gap between germline ends came to 12 bases. Study-level findings and limits: The study recorded over 150 TCR beta chains that were cytomegalovirus-associated. Generally TCR sequences proved uncommon, though certain public TCRs appeared in numerous donors.

As to this clone: Its antigen is undetermined.

The sequencing sample was made of PBMCs. This clonotype was sampled from a woman aged 25 to 45 in good health and CMV-seronegative. V and J are TRBV6-1 and TRBJ1-5, with D possibly matching TRBD1 (5 bases). The CDR3 DNA reads as TGTGCCAGCAGTGAATGGGGCGCGGGAAGCAATCAGCCCCAGCATTTT. Translating gives CASSEWGAGSNQPQHF.